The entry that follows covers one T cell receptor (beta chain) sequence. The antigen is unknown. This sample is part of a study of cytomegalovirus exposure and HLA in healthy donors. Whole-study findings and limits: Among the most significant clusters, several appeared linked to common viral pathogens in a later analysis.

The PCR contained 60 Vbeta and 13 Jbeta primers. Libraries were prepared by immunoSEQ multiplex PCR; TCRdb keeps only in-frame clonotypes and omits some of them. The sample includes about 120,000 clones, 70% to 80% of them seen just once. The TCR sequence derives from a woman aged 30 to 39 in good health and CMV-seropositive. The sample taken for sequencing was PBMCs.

CDR3 nucleotide sequence: TGTGCCAGCAGCCCCGGTGGGAGGGAGGATGGCTACACCTTC. Amino acids: CASSPGGREDGYTF. This sequence joins TRBV5-4 and TRBJ1-2, with no clear D. V was cut by 4 bases and J by 6 bases, with 16 bases left in between. Germline values: CDR1 SGHNT, CDR2 YYREEE (reference sequence). The CDR3 is 14 residues long.